The 31 T cell receptor beta chains given below trace back to one sample, sequenced in a study of T cell responses to AZD1222 COVID-19 vaccine. Clones were read by immunoSEQ multiplex PCR, and TCRdb kept only the in-frame ones, dropping some. The data hold about 180,000 clones, with 88% observed a single time. Sample: peripheral blood, taken on day 0 of AZD1222 vaccination. Source of these receptors: an adult in good health.

The CDR3 here is CASSQAFPEWGAGNTIYF. The DNA of the CDR3 is TGTGCCAGCAGCCAAGCCTTCCCGGAATGGGGGGCTGGAAACACCATATATTTT. V usage is TRBV3-1 (or the pseudogene TRBV3-2) and J usage is TRBJ1-3; D is perhaps TRBD1 (5 bases). V gave up 1 base and J gave up 2 bases, with 18 bases separating them. The CDR3 is 18 amino acids. CDR1 is LGHDT and CDR2 is YNNKEL in the germline V gene (reference sequence).

The rearrangement uses TRBV7-9 and TRBJ1-4; D is perhaps TRBD1 (5 bases). CDR3 length equals 14 residues. Trimming shortened V by 6 bases and J by 0 bases, and 8 bases separated the two germline ends. Germline CDR1 SEHNR, CDR2 FQNEAQ (reference sequence). The DNA of the CDR3 is TGTGCCAGCAGTAGACAGTCAACTAATGAAAAACTGTTTTTT. Its protein is CASSRQSTNEKLFF.

The rearrangement links TRBV11-2 to TRBJ2-1; 8 bases are shared with TRBD2. The germline V gene encodes CDR1 SGHAT and CDR2 FQNNGV. The CDR3 spans 12 residues. V shed 5 bases, J shed 13 bases, and the junction held 7 bases outside the gene matches. CDR3 in amino acids: CASSPAGGRQFF. The CDR3 nucleotides are TGTGCCAGCAGCCCTGCGGGGGGTCGCCAGTTCTTC. Full variable domain (missing parts from reference TRBV11-2 and TRBJ2-1): EAGVAQSPRYKIIEKRQSVAFWCNPISGHATLYWYQQILGQGPKLLIQFQNNGVVDDSQLPKDRFSAERLKGVDSTLKIQPAKLEDSAVYLCASSPAGGRQFFGPGTRLTVL.

The J gene is TRBJ2-6, the V gene TRBV14; D may be TRBD2 (7 bases). The CDR3 contains 18 residues. Looked up from germline, CDR1 is SGHDN and CDR2 is FVKESK. V dropped 0 bases and J dropped 2 bases, with 14 bases sitting between them. The CDR3: CASSQDRGGLAGANVLTF. The CDR3 region has the DNA TGTGCCAGCAGCCAAGATAGGGGGGGGCTGGCTGGGGCCAACGTCCTGACTTTC.

This chain uses TRBV21-1 with TRBJ1-3. TRBV21-1 is a documented pseudogene. The CDR3 contains 16 residues. Here the CDR3 reads CASSKGFPCSGNTIYF. In nucleotides, the CDR3 is TGTGCCAGCAGCAAAGGGTTTCCTTGCTCTGGAAACACCATATATTTT.

This clone came up a few times. The V and J genes are TRBV6-2 or TRBV6-3 and TRBJ1-1; D unclear. The CDR3 consists of 13 residues. V lost 6 bases, J lost 4 bases, and 12 bases lay in between. Germline V lookup: CDR1 MNHEY, CDR2 SVGEGT. The CDR3 nucleotides are TGTGCCAGCAGCCGACGGGAGACCACTGAAGCTTTCTTT. This translates into CASSRRETTEAFF.

V is TRBV5-1 and J is TRBJ2-7; TRBD1 matches at 9 bases. V lost 4 bases, J lost 3 bases, and 5 bases stayed unmatched. The CDR3 runs 14 residues. Germline lookup yields CDR1 SGHRS and CDR2 YFSETQ. CDR3 in DNA: TGCGCCAGCAGCGGGACAGGGCTTGGCTACGAGCAGTACTTC. Protein product: CASSGTGLGYEQYF.

The V and J genes are TRBV12-3 or TRBV12-4 and TRBJ2-2, with D tentatively TRBD2 (5 bases). Trimming shortened V by 6 bases and J by 6 bases, and 5 bases separated the two germline ends. CDR3 size: 11 residues. CDR3 DNA sequence: TGTGCCAGCAGGGGAGCCGGGGAGCTGTTTTTT. Protein sequence: CASRGAGELFF.

This clone was observed a few times. The CDR3 nucleotides read TGTGCCAGCAGAGATACCCGGACTAGCCACCTCTCCTACGAGCAGTACTTC. This encodes CASRDTRTSHLSYEQYF. The chain couples TRBV5-4 to TRBJ2-7, with 8 bases lining up with TRBD2. CDR1 SGHNT and CDR2 YYREEE come from the germline V gene (reference sequence). The CDR3 runs 17 residues. The junction had 13 bases not matched to a gene; V was cut back by 5 bases and J by 0 bases.

The rearrangement uses TRBV9 and TRBJ2-3, with 8 nucleotides matching TRBD1. The V and J ends lost 4 bases and 0 bases, in that order; junction bases with no gene match: 10. The CDR3 is 17 amino acids. Germline CDR1 and CDR2: SGDLS and YYNGEE. CDR3 sequence reads: CASSPRPGQASTDTQYF. CDR3 sequence (DNA): TGTGCCAGCAGCCCCCGGCCGGGACAGGCGAGCACAGATACGCAGTATTTT.

Here the CDR3 DNA reads TGTGCCTGGAGTGCGACTGGCGAGCAGTACTTC. Translated: CAWSATGEQYF. The chain carries TRBV30 and TRBJ2-7; no reliable D call. The germline CDR1 and CDR2 sequences are GTSNPN and SVGIG (reference sequence). V was pared by 1 base and J by 6 bases, with 7 bases between. The CDR3 has 11 amino acids.

The chain employs TRBV10-1 and TRBJ1-1, with TRBD1 matching 7 bases. Germline CDR1 is WNHNN and CDR2 is SYGVQD (reference sequence). With V trimmed by 5 bases and J by 1 base, 1 base remained unmatched. This CDR3 has 13 residues. The chain's CDR3 is CASSRDRNTEAFF. DNA for the CDR3: TGCGCCAGCAGTAGGGACAGGAACACTGAAGCTTTCTTT.

The J gene is TRBJ2-2, the V gene TRBV30; D is ambiguous. Germline V gene lookup returns CDR1 GTSNPN and CDR2 SVGIG (reference sequence). CDR3 length: 12 residues. V lost 4 bases, J lost 1 base, and 4 bases lay in between. The CDR3 loop is CAWNKNTGELFF. The DNA for the CDR3 is TGTGCCTGGAACAAGAACACCGGGGAGCTGTTTTTT.

The chain joins TRBV30 to TRBJ1-6; D is ambiguous. Trimming removed 5 bases at V and 6 bases at J, with 14 bases between. Per the germline V gene, CDR1 is GTSNPN and CDR2 is SVGIG (reference sequence). CDR3 length: 14 amino acids. Here the CDR3 reads CAWVDRVFNSPLHF. In DNA form, the CDR3 reads TGTGCCTGGGTCGACCGGGTCTTTAATTCACCCCTCCACTTT. Full variable domain (remainder filled in from reference TRBV30 and TRBJ1-6): SQTIHQWPATLVQPVGSPLSLECTVEGTSNPNLYWYRQAAGRGLQLLFYSVGIGQISSEVPQNLSASRPQDRQFILSSKKLLLSDSGFYLCAWVDRVFNSPLHFGNGTRLTVT.

The count of this clone is one. The CDR3 reads CASGSYRGRGNEQFF. The CDR3 DNA reads TGTGCTAGTGGTTCCTACAGGGGGCGCGGGAATGAGCAGTTCTTC. The gene calls are TRBV12-5 and TRBJ2-1; 9 bases agree with TRBD1. The CDR3 covers 15 residues. Trimming cost V 4 bases and J 7 bases; bases outside gene matches: 8. In germline, CDR1 is LGHNT, CDR2 FRNRAP.

The chain carries TRBV7-8 and TRBJ2-1; TRBD2 might be the D (5 bases). Germline loops: CDR1 SGHVS, CDR2 FQNEAQ. This CDR3 has 16 amino acids. V lost 5 bases to trimming and J lost 0 bases, with 14 bases between them. CDR3 DNA: TGTGCCAGCAGCGGAACTAGGGTAGCCTCCTACAATGAGCAGTTCTTC. It is translated as CASSGTRVASYNEQFF.

The rearrangement links TRBV19 to TRBJ2-5, with 13 bases lining up with TRBD2. This CDR3 has 19 residues. CDR1 is LNHDA, CDR2 SQIVND, per germline (reference sequence). The ends lost 6 bases at V and 2 bases at J; junction bases unmatched: 15. CDR3: CASSRHFGLAGAGQETQYF. The CDR3 region has the DNA TGTGCCAGTAGCCGGCACTTCGGACTAGCGGGAGCGGGGCAAGAGACCCAGTACTTC.

The DNA for the CDR3 is TGCAGCGTGGGGGGGGACAGTTCCTACAATGAGCAGTTCTTC. Its protein product is CSVGGDSSYNEQFF. The chain couples TRBV29-1 to TRBJ2-1; D is perhaps TRBD1 or TRBD2 (7 bases each). The V end was cut by 6 bases, the J end by 1 base, with 13 bases between. CDR3 size: 14 residues. Germline CDR1 reads SQVTM; CDR2 reads ANQGSEA.

V usage is TRBV29-1 and J usage is TRBJ2-3; 9 bases are shared with TRBD1. The germline V gene encodes CDR1 SQVTM and CDR2 ANQGSEA. After removal of 5 bases from V and 3 bases from J, the junction contained 3 bases not matched to a gene. CDR3 size: 13 residues. The CDR3 region is CSVQTGGTDTQYF. The CDR3 nucleotides read TGCAGCGTTCAGACAGGGGGTACAGATACGCAGTATTTT.

This sequence joins TRBV7-2 and TRBJ2-4, with D tentatively TRBD2 (5 bases). Trimming cost V 5 bases and J 3 bases, with 17 bases left between them. Germline assignment: CDR1 SGHTA and CDR2 FQGNSA. This CDR3 is built from 16 residues. In nucleotides, the CDR3 is TGTGCCAGCAGCCCCCCGCGGGCTTCAGGCAAAAACATTCAGTACTTC. It encodes CASSPPRASGKNIQYF.

The chain links TRBV29-1 to TRBJ1-1; D unclear. The CDR3 spans 11 residues. Looked up from germline, CDR1 is SQVTM and CDR2 is ANQGSEA. V was shortened by 6 bases and J by 1 base, with 6 bases between the two germline ends. CDR3 sequence reads: CSVGRNTEAFF. For the CDR3, the DNA is TGCAGCGTCGGACGGAACACTGAAGCTTTCTTT.

V gene TRBV28 combines with J gene TRBJ2-1, with TRBD2 identical over 13 bases. V lost 5 bases to trimming and J lost 0 bases; unmatched junction nucleotides: 10. The germline CDR1 and CDR2 sequences are MDHEN and SYDVKM. The CDR3 sequence is 19 residues long. CDR3 sequence reads: CASSPGTSGTASSYNEQFF. In DNA, the CDR3 is TGTGCCAGCAGTCCAGGGACTAGCGGGACTGCGAGCTCCTACAATGAGCAGTTCTTC.

The rearrangement links TRBV6-4 to TRBJ2-2; the match to TRBD1 covers 7 bases. J gave up 6 bases and V 6 bases, and 7 bases lay outside the gene matches. Germline V gives CDR1 MRHNA, CDR2 SNTAGT. The CDR3 is 14 residues long. Here the CDR3 DNA reads TGTGCCAGCAGGGAGGACAGGACGGCCGGGGAGCTGTTTTTT. It encodes CASREDRTAGELFF.

The chain combines TRBV29-1 with TRBJ1-1; 7 positions match TRBD1. There are 10 residues in the CDR3. Germline V CDR1 and CDR2: SQVTM, ANQGSEA. J gave up 11 bases and V 6 bases, and 6 bases lay outside the gene matches. The CDR3 is CSVADRVAFF. The CDR3 nucleotides are TGCAGCGTGGCTGACAGGGTGGCTTTCTTT.

Worth noting for this clone: Other DNA sequences in this specimen translate into the identical CDR3. This sequence joins TRBV12-3 or TRBV12-4 and TRBJ1-1; D remains unclear. The CDR3 covers 12 residues. The V and J ends lost 6 bases and 4 bases respectively, with 9 bases between them. CDR3 bases: TGTGCCAGCAGCCTCGCCGGCACTGAAGCTTTCTTT. Its translation is CASSLAGTEAFF.

The rearrangement uses TRBV11-2 and TRBJ2-1; 9 bases align to TRBD2. This CDR3 spans 16 amino acids. The V segment lost 5 bases and the J segment 7 bases; nucleotides outside the gene matches: 12. Germline CDR1 SGHAT, CDR2 FQNNGV. CDR3 sequence: CASSALLAGFLNEQFF. DNA of the CDR3: TGTGCCAGCAGCGCGTTGCTAGCGGGATTTTTAAATGAGCAGTTCTTC.

The V gene is TRBV11-2, the J gene TRBJ1-2, with D perhaps matching TRBD1 (5 bases). Trimming left V 5 bases short and J 5 bases short, with 9 bases between. The germline gives CDR1 SGHAT, CDR2 FQNNGV. This CDR3 region has 12 residues. CDR3 DNA sequence: TGTGCCAGCAGCCCTGGGGGGTATGGCTACACCTTC. It specifies CASSPGGYGYTF.

This chain joins TRBV4-2 and TRBJ1-1, with D unclear. The length of the CDR3 is 16 residues. Germline V gene data show CDR1 as LGHNA and CDR2 as YNFKEQ. V was pared by 3 bases and J by 1 base, with 15 bases between. CDR3 in DNA: TGTGCCAGCAGCCATCTCGGCGGGCAAAGGAACACTGAAGCTTTCTTT. This sequence encodes CASSHLGGQRNTEAFF.

This clone was picked up one time. The chain carries TRBV9 and TRBJ1-6; weak D call: TRBD1 (6 bases). The CDR3 runs 16 residues. V lost 2 bases and J lost 2, with 11 bases in between. Germline CDR1 SGDLS, CDR2 YYNGEE. In DNA form, the CDR3 reads TGTGCCAGCAGCGTCCAACAGGGCCCCTATAATTCACCCCTCCACTTT. Residues: CASSVQQGPYNSPLHF.

The V and J genes are TRBV3-1 (or the pseudogene TRBV3-2) and TRBJ2-2; 9 bases align to TRBD1. Unmatched junction bases numbered 7, after V lost 3 bases and J lost 5 bases. This CDR3 region has 16 residues. Germline V gene sequence: CDR1 LGHDT, CDR2 YNNKEL (reference sequence). For the CDR3, the DNA is TGTGCCAGCAGCCATAACAGGGGGCCAGGGACCGGGGAGCTGTTTTTT. Its translation: CASSHNRGPGTGELFF.

The rearrangement links TRBV7-9 to TRBJ1-4; TRBD1 agrees at 7 bases. V was clipped by 5 bases and J by 8 bases; unmatched bases: 20. This CDR3 has 18 residues. Germline V gene sequence: CDR1 SEHNR, CDR2 FQNEAQ (reference sequence). The CDR3 DNA is TGTGCCAGCAGCATAGATATCAACAGGGGCTTGAGGGAAGAAAAACTGTTTTTT. Amino acids: CASSIDINRGLREEKLFF.